Sequencing of this T cell receptor beta chain was carried out in a study of T cell responses to AZD1222 COVID-19 vaccine. Study results and caveats: Baseline testing showed seropositivity in only six or seven AZD1222 recipients.

Germline values: CDR1 MNHEY, CDR2 SMNVEV (reference sequence). V was cut by 4 bases and J by 0 bases, with 13 bases left in between. The CDR3 has 15 amino acids. Measured with immunoSEQ multiplex PCR; TCRdb has only the in-frame clones, and not every one. Counted here are about 93,000 clones, 85% to 90% occurring once; the ten biggest clones make up 2.8%. With respect to this clone: The antigen remains unidentified.

The rearrangement joins TRBV27 to TRBJ2-7; a possible D gene is TRBD1 (6 bases). This sequence was found in an adult in good health. The source material was peripheral blood, sampled on day 0 of MenACWY control vaccination. Here the CDR3 reads CASSSIQGSSYEQYF. The CDR3, as DNA: TGTGCCAGCAGTTCCATACAGGGTTCCTCCTACGAGCAGTACTTC.